The following is a T cell receptor beta chain sequence with its context. The data were taken from a study of blood T cells in healthy people across ages. PCR was performed a second time for 7 to 11 cycles using a sample-barcoded 5' primer and a J-beta primer mix. TCRdb itself ran the 5' RACE reads through MiXCR, one entry per CDR3 protein. The sample has some 550,000 distinct CDR3 sequences, around 48% seen once; the top ten hold 20% to 25%. CDR1 and CDR2 (germline): DFQATT, SNEGSKA (reference sequence). There are 14 residues in the CDR3. V was cut by 3 bases and J by 5 bases, with 16 bases left in between.

This chain uses TRBV20-1 with TRBJ2-5; TRBD2 might be the D (6 bases). The receptor was derived from a man older than 75 in good health. Sequences were obtained from blood. In DNA form, the CDR3 reads TGCAGTGCTAGCCCCTGGGGGGTTGGGGAGACCCAGTACTTC. Encoded protein: CSASPWGVGETQYF.